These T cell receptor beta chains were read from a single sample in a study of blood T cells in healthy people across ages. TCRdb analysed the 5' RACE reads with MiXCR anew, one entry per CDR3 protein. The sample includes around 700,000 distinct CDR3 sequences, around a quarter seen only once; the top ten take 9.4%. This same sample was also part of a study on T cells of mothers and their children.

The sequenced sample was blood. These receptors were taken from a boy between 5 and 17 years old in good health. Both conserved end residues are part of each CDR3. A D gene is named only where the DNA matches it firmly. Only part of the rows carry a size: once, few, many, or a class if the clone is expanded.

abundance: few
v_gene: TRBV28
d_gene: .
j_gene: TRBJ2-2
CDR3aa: CASSLYSNTGELFF
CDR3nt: TGTGCCAGCAGTTTATACTCGAACACCGGGGAGCTGTTTTTT

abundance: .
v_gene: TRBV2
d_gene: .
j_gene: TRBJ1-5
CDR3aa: CASSYRDNQPQHF
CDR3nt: TGTGCCAGCAGTTACAGGGACAATCAGCCCCAGCATTTT

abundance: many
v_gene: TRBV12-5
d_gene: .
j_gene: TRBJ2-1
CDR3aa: CASGPFGNEQFF
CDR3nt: TGTGCTAGTGGTCCCTTCGGGAATGAGCAGTTCTTC

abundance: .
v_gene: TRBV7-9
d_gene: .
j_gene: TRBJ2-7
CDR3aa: CASSPSTGRNEQYF
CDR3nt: TGTGCCAGCAGCCCTTCGACAGGGAGGAACGAGCAGTACTTC

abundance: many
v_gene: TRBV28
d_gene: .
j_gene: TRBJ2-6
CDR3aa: CASSLDQGGANVLTF
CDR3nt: TGTGCCAGCAGTTTGGACCAGGGTGGGGCCAACGTCCTGACTTTC

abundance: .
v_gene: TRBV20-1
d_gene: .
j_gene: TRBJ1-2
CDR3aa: CSARRTEDYGYTF
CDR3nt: TGCAGTGCTAGACGGACAGAAGATTATGGCTACACCTTC

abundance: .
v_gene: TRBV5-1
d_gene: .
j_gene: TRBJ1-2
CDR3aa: CASSLAQVGAYGYTF
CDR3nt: TGCGCCAGCAGCTTGGCGCAGGTCGGGGCCTATGGCTACACCTTC

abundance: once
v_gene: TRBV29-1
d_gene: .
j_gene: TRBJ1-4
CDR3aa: CSVDVGQGENEKLFF
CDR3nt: TGCAGCGTTGATGTTGGGCAGGGAGAGAATGAAAAACTGTTTTTT

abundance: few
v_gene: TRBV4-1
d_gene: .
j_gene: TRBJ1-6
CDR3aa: CASSQDAKGNSPLHF
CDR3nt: TGCGCCAGCAGCCAAGATGCGAAGGGAAATTCACCCCTCCACTTT

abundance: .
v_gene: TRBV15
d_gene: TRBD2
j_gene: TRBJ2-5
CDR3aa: CATSRDAGLAETQYF
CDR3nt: TGTGCCACCAGCAGAGACGCCGGACTAGCAGAGACCCAGTACTTC

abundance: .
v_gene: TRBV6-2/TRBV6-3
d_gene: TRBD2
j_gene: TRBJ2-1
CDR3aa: CASRSGGAKYNEQFF
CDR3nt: TGTGCCAGCAGGTCCGGGGGGGCCAAGTACAATGAGCAGTTCTTC

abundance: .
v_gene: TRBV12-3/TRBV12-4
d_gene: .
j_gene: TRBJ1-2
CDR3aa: CASTEQGYGYTF
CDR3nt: TGTGCCAGCACCGAACAGGGCTATGGCTACACCTTC

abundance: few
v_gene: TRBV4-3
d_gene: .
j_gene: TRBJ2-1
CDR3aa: CASSQGTGTHNEQFF
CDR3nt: TGCGCCAGCAGCCAGGGAACAGGGACCCACAATGAGCAGTTCTTC

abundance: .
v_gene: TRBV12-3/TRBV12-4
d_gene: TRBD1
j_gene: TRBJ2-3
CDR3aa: CASSPTGGRTDTQYF
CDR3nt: TGTGCCAGCAGTCCGACAGGGGGCCGGACAGATACGCAGTATTTT

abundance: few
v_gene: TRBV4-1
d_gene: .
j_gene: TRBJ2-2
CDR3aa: CASRGENTGELFF
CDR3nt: TGTGCCAGCAGGGGGGAGAACACCGGGGAGCTGTTTTTT

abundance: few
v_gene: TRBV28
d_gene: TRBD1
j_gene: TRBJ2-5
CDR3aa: CASKTGVKETQYF
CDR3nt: TGTGCCAGCAAAACAGGGGTAAAGGAGACCCAGTACTTC

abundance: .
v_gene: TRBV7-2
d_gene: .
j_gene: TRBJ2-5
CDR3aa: CASTLDSPQETQYF
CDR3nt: TGTGCCAGCACCCTGGACTCTCCCCAAGAGACCCAGTACTTC

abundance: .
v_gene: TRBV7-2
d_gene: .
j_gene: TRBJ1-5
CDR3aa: CASSPADGLGQPQHF
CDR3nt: TGTGCCAGCAGCCCGGCCGACGGCCTGGGTCAGCCCCAGCATTTT

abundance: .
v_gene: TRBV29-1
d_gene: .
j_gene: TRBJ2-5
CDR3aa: CSVVGGPQETQYF
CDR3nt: TGCAGCGTTGTGGGGGGCCCCCAAGAGACCCAGTACTTC

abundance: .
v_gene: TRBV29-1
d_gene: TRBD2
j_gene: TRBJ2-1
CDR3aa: CSVEGLAGEQFF
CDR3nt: TGCAGCGTTGAAGGTCTAGCGGGGGAGCAGTTCTTC

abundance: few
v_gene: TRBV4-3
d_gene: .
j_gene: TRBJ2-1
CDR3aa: CASSQDGLAYNEQFF
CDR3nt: TGCGCCAGCAGCCAAGACGGCCTCGCTTACAATGAGCAGTTCTTC

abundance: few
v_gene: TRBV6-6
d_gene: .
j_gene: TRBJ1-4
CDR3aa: CASSLLGRGNEKLFF
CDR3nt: TGTGCCAGCAGTTTACTAGGGAGGGGTAATGAAAAACTGTTTTTT

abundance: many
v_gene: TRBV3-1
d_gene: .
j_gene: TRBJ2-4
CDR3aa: CASSQDQGTKNIQYF
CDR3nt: TGTGCCAGCAGCCAAGATCAAGGGACCAAAAACATTCAGTACTTC

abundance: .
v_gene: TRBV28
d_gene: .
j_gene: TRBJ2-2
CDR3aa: CASSLFSGTAGELFF
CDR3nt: TGTGCCAGCAGTTTATTCTCGGGTACGGCCGGGGAGCTGTTTTTT

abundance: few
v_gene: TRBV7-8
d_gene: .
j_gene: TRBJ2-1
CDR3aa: CASSTSNYNEQFF
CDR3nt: TGTGCCAGCAGCACATCTAACTACAATGAGCAGTTCTTC

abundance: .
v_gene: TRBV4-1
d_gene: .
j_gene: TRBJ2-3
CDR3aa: CASSQDPGTTDTQYF
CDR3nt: TGCGCCAGCAGCCAAGATCCCGGGACTACAGATACGCAGTATTTT

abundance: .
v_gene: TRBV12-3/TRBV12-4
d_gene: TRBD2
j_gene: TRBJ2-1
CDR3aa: CASSPMGLSGRASYNEQFF
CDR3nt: TGTGCCAGCAGCCCTATGGGCCTTAGCGGGAGGGCCTCCTACAATGAGCAGTTCTTC

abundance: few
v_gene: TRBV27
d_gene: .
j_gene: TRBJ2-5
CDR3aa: CASSPKPWVRTARLLKETQYF
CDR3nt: TGTGCCAGCAGTCCCAAGCCCTGGGTTCGCACCGCCCGACTGCTTAAAGAGACCCAGTACTTC

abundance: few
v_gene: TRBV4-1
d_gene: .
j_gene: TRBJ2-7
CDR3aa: CASSQAPGALYEQYF
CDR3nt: TGCGCCAGCAGCCAAGCTCCAGGGGCCCTCTACGAGCAGTACTTC

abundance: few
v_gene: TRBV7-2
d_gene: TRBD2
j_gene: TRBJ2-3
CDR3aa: CASSSSGSARDTQYF
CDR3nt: TGTGCCAGCAGCTCTAGCGGGAGCGCAAGAGATACGCAGTATTTT

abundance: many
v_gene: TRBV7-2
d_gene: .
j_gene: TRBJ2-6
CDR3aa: CASSLGTGANVLTF
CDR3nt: TGTGCCAGCAGCTTAGGAACTGGGGCCAACGTCCTGACTTTC

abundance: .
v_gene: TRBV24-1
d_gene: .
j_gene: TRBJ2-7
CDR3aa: CTTSQTDSYEQYF
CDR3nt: TGTACCACCAGCCAGACAGACTCCTACGAGCAGTACTTC

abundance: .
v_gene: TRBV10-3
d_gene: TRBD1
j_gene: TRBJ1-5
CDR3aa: CAIRDRDNQPQHF
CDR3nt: TGTGCCATCAGGGACAGGGACAATCAGCCCCAGCATTTT

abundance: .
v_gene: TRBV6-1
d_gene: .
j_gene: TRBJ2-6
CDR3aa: CASSPRDGRSGANVLTF
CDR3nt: TGTGCCAGCAGTCCCCGGGACGGCCGCTCTGGGGCCAACGTCCTGACTTTC

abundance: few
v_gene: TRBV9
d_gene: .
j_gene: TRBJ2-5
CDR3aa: CASIVAMQETQYF
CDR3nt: TGTGCCAGCATCGTGGCAATGCAAGAGACCCAGTACTTC

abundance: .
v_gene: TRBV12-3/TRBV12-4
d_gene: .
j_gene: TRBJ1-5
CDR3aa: CASRGQWGQPQHF
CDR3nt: TGTGCCAGCAGAGGACAGTGGGGTCAGCCCCAGCATTTT

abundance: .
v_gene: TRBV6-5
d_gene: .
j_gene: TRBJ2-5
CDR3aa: CASSKGTTDYGQYF
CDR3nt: TGTGCCAGCAGTAAAGGGACCACCGACTACGGGCAGTACTTC

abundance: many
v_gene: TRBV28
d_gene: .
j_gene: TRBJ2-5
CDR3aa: CASSLLGGGETQYF
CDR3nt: TGTGCCAGCAGCTTACTCGGGGGCGGGGAGACCCAGTACTTC

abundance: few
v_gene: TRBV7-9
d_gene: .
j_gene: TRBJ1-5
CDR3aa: CASSPPDGDNQPQHF
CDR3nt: TGTGCCAGCAGCCCACCGGACGGGGACAATCAGCCCCAGCATTTT

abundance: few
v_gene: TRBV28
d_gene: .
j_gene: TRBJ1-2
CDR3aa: CASSWTVNYGYTF
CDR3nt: TGTGCCAGCAGTTGGACAGTCAACTATGGCTACACCTTC

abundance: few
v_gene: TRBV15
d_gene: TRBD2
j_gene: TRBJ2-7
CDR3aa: CATSTVAGGYEQYF
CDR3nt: TGTGCCACCAGCACTGTAGCGGGAGGCTACGAGCAGTACTTC

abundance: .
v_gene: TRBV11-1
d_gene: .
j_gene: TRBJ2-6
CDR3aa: CASSHGISGANVLTF
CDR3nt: TGTGCCAGCAGCCACGGGATATCTGGGGCCAACGTCCTGACTTTC

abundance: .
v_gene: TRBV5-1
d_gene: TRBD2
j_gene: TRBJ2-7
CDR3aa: CASSLAASGSGYEQYF
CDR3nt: TGCGCCAGCAGCTTGGCCGCTAGCGGGAGTGGTTACGAGCAGTACTTC

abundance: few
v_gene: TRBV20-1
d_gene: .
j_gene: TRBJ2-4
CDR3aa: CSAYSTGSGNIQYF
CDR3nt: TGCAGTGCCTATTCTACAGGGTCGGGAAACATTCAGTACTTC

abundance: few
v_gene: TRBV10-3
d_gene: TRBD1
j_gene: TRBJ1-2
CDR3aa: CAISDRTGYGYTF
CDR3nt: TGTGCCATCAGTGATCGGACAGGGTATGGCTACACCTTC

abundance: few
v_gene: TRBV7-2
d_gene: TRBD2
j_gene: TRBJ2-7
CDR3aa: CASSAFSGGRLSYEQYF
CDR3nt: TGTGCCAGCAGCGCCTTCTCTGGCGGGAGGTTATCCTACGAGCAGTACTTC